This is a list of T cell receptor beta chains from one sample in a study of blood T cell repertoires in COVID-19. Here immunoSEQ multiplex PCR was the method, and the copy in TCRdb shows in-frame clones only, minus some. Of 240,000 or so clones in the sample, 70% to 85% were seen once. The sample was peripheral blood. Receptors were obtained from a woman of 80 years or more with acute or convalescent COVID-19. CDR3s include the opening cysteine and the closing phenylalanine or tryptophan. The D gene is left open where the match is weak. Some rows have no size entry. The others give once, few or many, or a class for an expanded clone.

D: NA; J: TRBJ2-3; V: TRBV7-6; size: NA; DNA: TGTGCCAGCAGCCAAGGAAGGCAAAGAGGTGATACGCAGTATTTT; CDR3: CASSQGRQRGDTQYF
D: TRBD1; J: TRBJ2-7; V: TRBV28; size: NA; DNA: TGTGCCAGCAGTTTGGTGCGGACAGGGAACTACGAGCAGTACTTC; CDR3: CASSLVRTGNYEQYF
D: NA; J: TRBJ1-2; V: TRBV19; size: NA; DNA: TGTGCCAGTAGCAAAGGGGGTAATTATGGCTACACCTTC; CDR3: CASSKGGNYGYTF
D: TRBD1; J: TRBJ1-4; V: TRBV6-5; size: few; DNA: TGTGCCAGCAGTTACACAGGGGAAGCGGGTGAAAAACTGTTTTTT; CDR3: CASSYTGEAGEKLFF
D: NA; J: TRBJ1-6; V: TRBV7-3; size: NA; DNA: TGTGCCAGCAGCTTATCCCGGGATCCGAATTCACCCCTCCACTTT; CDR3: CASSLSRDPNSPLHF
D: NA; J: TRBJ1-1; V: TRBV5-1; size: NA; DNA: TGCGCCAGCAGCATTGACACGTTGAACACTGAAGCTTTCTTT; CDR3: CASSIDTLNTEAFF
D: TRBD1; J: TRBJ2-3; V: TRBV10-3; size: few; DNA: TGTGCCATCAGTGGAGGACAGGTTACCACAGATACGCAGTATTTT; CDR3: CAISGGQVTTDTQYF
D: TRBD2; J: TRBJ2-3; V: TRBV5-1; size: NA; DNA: TGCGCCAGCAGCTTGGGGCCCGGGGGGTCCGCGGGCACAGATACGCAGTATTTT; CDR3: CASSLGPGGSAGTDTQYF
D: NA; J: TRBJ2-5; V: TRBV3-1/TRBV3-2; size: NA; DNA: TGTGCCAGCAGCCAAGCCCTCGAGGAGACCCAGTACTTC; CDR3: CASSQALEETQYF
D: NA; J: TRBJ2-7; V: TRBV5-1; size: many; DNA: TGCGCCAGCAGCTTGGCCTTTCAGGACAACTACGAGCAGTACTTC; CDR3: CASSLAFQDNYEQYF
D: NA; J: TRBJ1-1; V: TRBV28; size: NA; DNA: TGTGCCAGCAGTTTACTTAACACTGAAGCTTTCTTT; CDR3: CASSLLNTEAFF
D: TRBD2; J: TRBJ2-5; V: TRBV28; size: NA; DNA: TGTGCCAGCAGTCCGTGGACTAGCGGGGGGGGTGAGACCCAGTACTTC; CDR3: CASSPWTSGGGETQYF
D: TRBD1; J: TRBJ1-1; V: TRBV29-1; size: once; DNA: TGCAGCGTTGAAGGGACAGGTGGGTTCAACACTGAAGCTTTCTTT; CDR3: CSVEGTGGFNTEAFF
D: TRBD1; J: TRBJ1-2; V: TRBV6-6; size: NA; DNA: TGTGCCAGCAGTTACACGGCCACAGGGGACTATGGCTACACCTTC; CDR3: CASSYTATGDYGYTF
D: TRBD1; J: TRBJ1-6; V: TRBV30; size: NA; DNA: TGTGCTTACGCTACGCGGACAGGGGACAATTCACCCCTCCACTTT; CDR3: CAYATRTGDNSPLHF
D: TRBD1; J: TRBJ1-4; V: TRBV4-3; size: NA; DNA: TGCGCCAGCAGCCAAGAAGGAGGGGGCGATGAAAAACTGTTTTTT; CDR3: CASSQEGGGDEKLFF
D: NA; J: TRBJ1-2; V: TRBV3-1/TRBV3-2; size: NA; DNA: TGTGCCAGCAGCCAACATTCGACGGTAGCCTTCTATGGCTACACCTTC; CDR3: CASSQHSTVAFYGYTF
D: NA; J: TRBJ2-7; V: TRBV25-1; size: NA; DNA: TGTGCCAGCAGTGAACCGGCAGGGAATCGCTACGAGCAGTACTTC; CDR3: CASSEPAGNRYEQYF
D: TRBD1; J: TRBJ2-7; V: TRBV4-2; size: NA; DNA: TGTGCCAGCAGCCGGGGGACAGGTGAACTCTACGAGCAGTACTTC; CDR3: CASSRGTGELYEQYF
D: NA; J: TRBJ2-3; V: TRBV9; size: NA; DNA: TGTGCCAGCAGCACTGTGGGGGGTTTTACAGATACGCAGTATTTT; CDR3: CASSTVGGFTDTQYF
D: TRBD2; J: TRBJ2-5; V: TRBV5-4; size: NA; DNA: TGTGCCAGCAGCCGGACTAGCGGAAAAGAGACCCAGTACTTC; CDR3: CASSRTSGKETQYF
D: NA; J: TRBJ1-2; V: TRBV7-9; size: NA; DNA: TGTGCCAGCAGCTTAGCCGCCCCCCATGGTGCGGGGAATGGCTACACCTTC; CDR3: CASSLAAPHGAGNGYTF
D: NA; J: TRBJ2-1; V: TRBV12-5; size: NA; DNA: TGTGCTAGTGGGAGGACTCCTGCCATTCATGAGCAGTTCTTC; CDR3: CASGRTPAIHEQFF
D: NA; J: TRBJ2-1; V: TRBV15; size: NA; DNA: TGTGCCACCAGCAGAGAAGTTGGGGCCGTTGAGCAGTTCTTC; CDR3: CATSREVGAVEQFF
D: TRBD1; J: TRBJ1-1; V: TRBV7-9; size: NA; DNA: TGTGCCAGCAGAGTGACAGGGTTGGACACTGAAGCTTTCTTT; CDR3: CASRVTGLDTEAFF
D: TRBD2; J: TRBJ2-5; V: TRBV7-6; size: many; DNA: TGTGCCAGCAGCTTAGAGGCACTAGCGGGATACCAAGAGACCCAGTACTTC; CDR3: CASSLEALAGYQETQYF
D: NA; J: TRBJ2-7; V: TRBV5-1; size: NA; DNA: TGCGCCAGCAGCTTGCGGCAGGGTTCCTACGAGCAGTACTTC; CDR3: CASSLRQGSYEQYF
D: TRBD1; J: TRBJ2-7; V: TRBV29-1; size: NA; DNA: TGCAGCGCCGCCAAGGGGGCCGAGCAGTACTTC; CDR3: CSAAKGAEQYF
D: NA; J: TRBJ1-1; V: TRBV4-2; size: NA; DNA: TGTGCCAGCAGCCAAAATCCGGGTCTCATGAACACTGAAGCTTTCTTT; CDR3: CASSQNPGLMNTEAFF
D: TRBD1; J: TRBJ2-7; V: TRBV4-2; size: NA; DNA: TGTGCCAGCAGCCATACTCCGGGACAGGGATTGGACGAGCAGTACTTC; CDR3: CASSHTPGQGLDEQYF
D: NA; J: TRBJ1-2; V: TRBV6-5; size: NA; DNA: TGTGCCAGCAGAACCGCCGGGACACTCTATGGCTACACCTTC; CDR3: CASRTAGTLYGYTF
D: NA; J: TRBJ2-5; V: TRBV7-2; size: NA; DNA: TGTGCCAGCAGCCATCAAGAGACCCAGTACTTC; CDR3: CASSHQETQYF
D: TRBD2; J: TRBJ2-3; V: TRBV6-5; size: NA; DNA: TGTGCCAGCAGGGTGACTAGCGGGCGCACAGATACGCAGTATTTT; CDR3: CASRVTSGRTDTQYF
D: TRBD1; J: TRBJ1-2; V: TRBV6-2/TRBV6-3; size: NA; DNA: TGTGCCAGCAGTGGAGGGGGACAGCAAAACTATGGCTACACCTTC; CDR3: CASSGGGQQNYGYTF
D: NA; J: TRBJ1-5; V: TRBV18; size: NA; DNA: TGTGCCAGCTCACAAGGGGGGGGGAATCAGCCCCAGCATTTT; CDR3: CASSQGGGNQPQHF
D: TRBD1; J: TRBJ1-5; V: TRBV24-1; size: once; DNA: TGTGCCACCAGTCGGACAGGGGGTAGCAATCAGCCCCAGCATTTT; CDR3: CATSRTGGSNQPQHF
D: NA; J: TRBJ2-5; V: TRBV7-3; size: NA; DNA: TGTGCCAGCAGCTTAAGGCCAGGTGCCCAAGAGACCCAGTACTTC; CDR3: CASSLRPGAQETQYF
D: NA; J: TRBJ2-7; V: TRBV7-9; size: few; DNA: TGTGCCAGCAGCTTAGAGAGCGTCCCCAAGCAGTACTTC; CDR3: CASSLESVPKQYF
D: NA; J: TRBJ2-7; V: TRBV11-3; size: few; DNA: TGTGCCAGCAGCTTGCGGGACAGCCCGAGCTACGAGCAGTACTTC; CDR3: CASSLRDSPSYEQYF